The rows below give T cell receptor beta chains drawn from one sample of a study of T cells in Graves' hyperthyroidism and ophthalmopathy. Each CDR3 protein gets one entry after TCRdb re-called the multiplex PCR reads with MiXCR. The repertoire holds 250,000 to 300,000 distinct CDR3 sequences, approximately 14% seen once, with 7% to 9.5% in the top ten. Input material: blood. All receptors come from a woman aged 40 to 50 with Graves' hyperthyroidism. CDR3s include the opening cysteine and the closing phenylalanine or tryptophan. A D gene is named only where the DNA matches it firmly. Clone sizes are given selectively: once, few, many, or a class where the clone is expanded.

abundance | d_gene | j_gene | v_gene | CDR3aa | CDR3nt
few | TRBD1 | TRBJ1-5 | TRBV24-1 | CATSDLTGALGRAQHF | TGTGCCACCAGTGATTTGACAGGGGCCCTTGGACGAGCCCAGCATTTT
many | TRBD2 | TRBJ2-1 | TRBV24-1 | CATSEIAGTYNEQFF | TGTGCCACCAGTGAGATAGCGGGAACCTACAATGAGCAGTTCTTC
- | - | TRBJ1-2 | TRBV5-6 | CASSPPAGVSAWYGYTF | TGTGCCAGCAGCCCCCCTGCCGGGGTCTCCGCTTGGTATGGCTACACCTTC
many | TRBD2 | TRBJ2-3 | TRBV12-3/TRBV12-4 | CASRLAGGIGTDTQYF | TGTGCCAGCAGACTAGCGGGAGGGATAGGCACAGATACGCAGTATTTT
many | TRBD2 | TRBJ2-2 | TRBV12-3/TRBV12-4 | CASSYLGGRGTGELFF | TGTGCCAGCAGTTATTTGGGCGGGAGAGGCACCGGGGAGCTGTTTTTT
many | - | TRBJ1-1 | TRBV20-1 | CSARDLSGDSPTGEAFF | TGCAGTGCTAGAGATCTCTCCGGTGACAGCCCCACTGGTGAAGCTTTCTTT
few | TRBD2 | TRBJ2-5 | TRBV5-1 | CASSTGLAGGETQYF | TGCGCCAGCAGCACGGGACTAGCGGGGGGAGAGACCCAGTACTTC
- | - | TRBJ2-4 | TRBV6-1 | CASNGGQLLAKNIQYF | TGTGCCAGCAATGGGGGGCAGCTTCTAGCCAAAAACATTCAGTACTTC
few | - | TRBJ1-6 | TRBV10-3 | CAISLDVGGTPLHF | TGTGCCATCAGTCTCGACGTCGGGGGGACACCCCTCCACTTT
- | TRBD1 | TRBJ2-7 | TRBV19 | CASSIPGTGNSYEQYF | TGTGCCAGTAGTATACCCGGGACAGGCAACTCCTACGAGCAGTACTTC
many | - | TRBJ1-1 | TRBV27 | CASSNTGWGTEAFF | TGTGCCAGCAGTAACACAGGGTGGGGCACTGAAGCTTTCTTT
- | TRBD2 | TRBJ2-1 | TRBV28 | CASSSGTSGLEQFF | TGTGCCAGCAGTTCAGGGACTAGCGGCCTAGAGCAGTTCTTC
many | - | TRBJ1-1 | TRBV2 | CASSEQGSNTEAFF | TGTGCCAGCAGCGAACAGGGTTCGAACACTGAAGCTTTCTTT
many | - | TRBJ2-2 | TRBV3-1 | CASSQTNTGELFF | TGTGCCAGCAGCCAGACAAACACCGGGGAGCTGTTTTTT
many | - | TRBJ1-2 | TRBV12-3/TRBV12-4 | CASTPTAKGYGYTF | TGTGCCAGCACCCCGACGGCTAAGGGTTATGGCTACACCTTC
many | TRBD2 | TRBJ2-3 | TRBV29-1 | CSVEDRIAGDTDTQYF | TGCAGCGTTGAAGATAGAATAGCGGGAGATACAGATACGCAGTATTTT